A single sample is the source of the 11 T cell receptor beta chains below, sequenced in a study of cytomegalovirus exposure and HLA in healthy donors. PCR employed 60 Vbeta and 13 Jbeta primers. Only in-frame clones appear in the TCRdb table, and some are missing; sequencing was by immunoSEQ multiplex PCR. The table includes approximately 120,000 clones, more than 75% detected once. Sequencing was performed on PBMCs. Receptor source: a man aged 35 to 55 in good health and CMV-seronegative.

The chain employs TRBV28 and TRBJ1-6; TRBD1 is a possible D gene (5 bases). CDR3 length equals 16 residues. Looked up from germline, CDR1 is MDHEN and CDR2 is SYDVKM. The ends were cut back, 8 bases at V and 5 bases at J, with 19 bases in the middle. Here the CDR3 DNA reads TGTGCCAGCCTTACCTCCGGGGGGGGAGATAATTCACCCCTCCACTTT. This translates into CASLTSGGGDNSPLHF. The full variable domain, rest sourced from reference TRBV28 and TRBJ1-6, is DVKVTQSSRYLVKRTGEKVFLECVQDMDHENMFWYRQDPGLGLRLIYFSYDVKMKEKGDIPEGYSVSREKKERFSLILESASTNQTSMYLCASLTSGGGDNSPLHFGNGTRLTVT.

The CDR3 reads CASSPTVSTPDTQYF. The CDR3 coding sequence is TGTGCCAGTAGTCCAACAGTCTCAACGCCAGATACGCAGTATTTT. This chain connects TRBV19 to TRBJ2-3; D is ambiguous. The CDR3 is 15 residues long. The germline V gene encodes CDR1 LNHDA and CDR2 SQIVND (reference sequence). The ends were cut back, 5 bases at V and 4 bases at J, with 16 bases in the middle.

The rearrangement uses TRBV4-2 and TRBJ1-2; 7 bases align to TRBD1. The CDR3 totals 15 residues. Germline trimming cut 0 bases from V and 4 bases from J; bases unmatched to any gene: 5. CDR1 and CDR2 (germline): LGHNA, YNFKEQ. CDR3 residues: CASSQDGTEPYGYTF. CDR3 DNA sequence: TGTGCCAGCAGCCAAGACGGGACAGAGCCCTATGGCTACACCTTC.

This clone was detected once. The chain is built from TRBV9 and TRBJ1-2, with 7 bases matching TRBD1. In germline, CDR1 is SGDLS, CDR2 YYNGEE. Trimming cost V 2 bases and J 3 bases; bases outside gene matches: 4. The CDR3 contains 14 residues. CDR3 loop: CASSVGTADYGYTF. As DNA, the CDR3 is TGTGCCAGCAGCGTCGGGACAGCCGACTATGGCTACACCTTC.

This clone was seen a single time. V and J are TRBV19 and TRBJ1-1; 7 nucleotides line up with TRBD1. V was pared by 11 bases and J by 6 bases, with 6 bases of the junction left unmatched. The CDR3 extends over 11 amino acids. CDR1 LNHDA and CDR2 SQIVND come from the germline V gene (reference sequence). In nucleotides, the CDR3 is TGTGCCGGGAGGACAGGCCCTGAAGCTTTCTTT. This codes for CAGRTGPEAFF.

This chain links TRBV2 with TRBJ2-1; D may be TRBD1 (8 bases). Trimming cost V 5 bases and J 5 bases, with 16 bases left between them. CDR1 and CDR2 from the germline V gene are SNHLY and FYNNEI. The CDR3 runs 15 residues. The CDR3 sequence is CASSIQGGADNEQFF. CDR3 DNA: TGTGCCAGCAGTATACAGGGGGGGGCGGACAATGAGCAGTTCTTC.

The chain employs TRBV6-1 and TRBJ2-4, with 7 bases aligning to TRBD2. The trim removed 3 bases at V and 0 bases at J, leaving 5 bases unmatched. This CDR3 is built from 16 residues. Germline-derived CDR1 and CDR2 are MNHNS and SASEGT. The CDR3 protein is CASSEASGLAKNIQYF. In nucleotides, the CDR3 is TGTGCCAGCAGTGAGGCTAGCGGATTAGCCAAAAACATTCAGTACTTC.

In this sample, this clone turned up a few times. This chain connects TRBV5-1 to TRBJ2-7; D is ambiguous. CDR1 SGHRS and CDR2 YFSETQ come from the germline V gene. The CDR3 runs 11 residues. V was cut by 6 bases and J by 5 bases, with 9 bases left in between. CDR3 amino acids: CASKPNNEQYF. In nucleotides, the CDR3 is TGCGCCAGCAAACCCAACAACGAGCAGTACTTC.

Note on this clone: A junction end diverges from the germline sequence, so it may reflect a read error. The chain recombines TRBV4-3 with TRBJ1-2, with D possibly being TRBD1 (5 bases). CDR3 size: 16 residues. Per the germline V gene, CDR1 is LGHNA and CDR2 is YSLEER. The CDR3 DNA sequence: TGCGCCAGCGGCCAAGATTCAGGGCAGCAGATCTATGGCTACACCTTC. This sequence encodes CASGQDSGQQIYGYTF.

Only a few counts were recorded for this clone. The chain uses TRBV7-9 and TRBJ1-5, with D hard to call. CDR3 length: 12 amino acids. CDR1 and CDR2 (germline): SEHNR, FQNEAQ (reference sequence). V was shortened by 1 base and J by 7 bases, with 5 bases between the two germline ends. The CDR3 loop is CASSLGPQPQHF. The DNA for the CDR3 is TGTGCCAGCAGCTTAGGGCCACAGCCCCAGCATTTT.

The rearrangement links TRBV11-3 to TRBJ2-2; 7 bases map to TRBD1. Germline V CDR1 and CDR2: SGHNT, YENEEA. The CDR3 is 15 residues long. After removal of 5 bases from V and 3 bases from J, the junction contained 6 bases not matched to a gene. CDR3: CASSPRQGYTGELFF. The CDR3 nucleotides are TGTGCCAGCAGCCCGCGACAGGGTTACACCGGGGAGCTGTTTTTT. Supplemented by reference TRBV11-3 and TRBJ2-2, the full variable domain reads EAGVVQSPRYKIIEKKQPVAFWCNPISGHNTLYWYLQNLGQGPELLIRYENEEAVDDSQLPKDRFSAERLKGVDSTLKIQPAELGDSAVYLCASSPRQGYTGELFFGEGSRLTVL.